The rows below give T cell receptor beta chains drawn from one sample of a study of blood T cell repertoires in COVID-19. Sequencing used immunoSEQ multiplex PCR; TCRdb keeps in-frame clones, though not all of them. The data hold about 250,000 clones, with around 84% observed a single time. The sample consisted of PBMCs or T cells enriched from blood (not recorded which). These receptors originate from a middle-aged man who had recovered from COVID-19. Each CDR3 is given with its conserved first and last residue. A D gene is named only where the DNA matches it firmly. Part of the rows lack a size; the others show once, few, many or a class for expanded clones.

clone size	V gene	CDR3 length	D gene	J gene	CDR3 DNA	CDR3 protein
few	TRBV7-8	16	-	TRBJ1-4	TGTGCCAGCAGCTTACAGCTCAGGGGCACTAATGAAAAACTGTTTTTT	CASSLQLRGTNEKLFF
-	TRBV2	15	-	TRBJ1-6	TGTGCCAGCGGGGAGGGCTGGAAGGGTAATTCACCCCTCCACTTT	CASGEGWKGNSPLHF
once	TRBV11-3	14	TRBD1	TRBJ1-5	TGTGCCAGCAGCAAGGGACAGGACAATCAGCCCCAGCATTTT	CASSKGQDNQPQHF
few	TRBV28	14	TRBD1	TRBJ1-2	TGTGCCAGCAGTTTACGGCAGGGGGCTCTTGGCTACACCTTC	CASSLRQGALGYTF
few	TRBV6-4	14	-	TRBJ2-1	TGTGCCAGCAGTGACTCACAGGGTTACAATGAGCAGTTCTTC	CASSDSQGYNEQFF
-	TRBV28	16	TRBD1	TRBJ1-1	TGTGCCAGCAGTTTATCCCGGGACAGCGGTATCACTGAAGCTTTCTTT	CASSLSRDSGITEAFF
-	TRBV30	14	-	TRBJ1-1	TGTGCCTTAAAGGGGGGGGCGCAGAACACTGAAGCTTTCTTT	CALKGGAQNTEAFF
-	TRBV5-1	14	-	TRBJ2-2	TGCGCCAGCAGCCTAACTAGTAACACCGGGGAGCTGTTTTTT	CASSLTSNTGELFF
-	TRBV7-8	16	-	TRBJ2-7	TGTGCCAGCAGCTCCCTTGGCGGGGCCAGCTCCTACGAGCAGTACTTC	CASSSLGGASSYEQYF
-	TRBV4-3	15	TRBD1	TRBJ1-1	TGCGCCAGCAGCCCAGGGACAGGGATGAACACTGAAGCTTTCTTT	CASSPGTGMNTEAFF
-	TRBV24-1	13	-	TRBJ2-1	TGTGCCACCAGTGATTCCGCGGTTGGTGAGCAGTTCTTC	CATSDSAVGEQFF
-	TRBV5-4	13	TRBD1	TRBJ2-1	TGTGCCAGCGGGGGACAGGGGGCTTTTGAGCAGTTCTTC	CASGGQGAFEQFF
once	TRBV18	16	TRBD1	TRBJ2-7	TGTGCCAGCTCATCAGAAACCGGGACAGGGGGTAACGAGCAGTACTTC	CASSSETGTGGNEQYF
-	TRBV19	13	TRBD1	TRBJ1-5	TGTGCCAGTAGTGGGACAGCCAATCAGCCCCAGCATTTT	CASSGTANQPQHF
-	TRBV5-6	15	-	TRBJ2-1	TGTGCCAGCAGCTTTCGTCCGAGATACTACAATGAGCAGTTCTTC	CASSFRPRYYNEQFF
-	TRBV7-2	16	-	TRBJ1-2	TGTGCCAGCAGCTCGACGGCGGGGGTCCCTAACTATGGCTACACCTTC	CASSSTAGVPNYGYTF
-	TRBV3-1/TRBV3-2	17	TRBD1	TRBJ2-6	TGTGCCAGCAGCCAAGCGGCAGGGGGCCTTGGGGCCAACGTCCTGACTTTC	CASSQAAGGLGANVLTF
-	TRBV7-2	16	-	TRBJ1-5	TGTGCCAGCAGCTTAGTCGGGGGTCTTAGCAATCAGCCCCAGCATTTT	CASSLVGGLSNQPQHF
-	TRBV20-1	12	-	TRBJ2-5	TGCAGTGCTAGTCCCCTGCAAGAGACCCAGTACTTC	CSASPLQETQYF
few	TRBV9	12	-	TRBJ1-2	TGTGCCAGCAGCGCCTCGGGGTCTGGCTACACCTTC	CASSASGSGYTF
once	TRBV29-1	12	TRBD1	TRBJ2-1	TGCAGCGTTGCGGGACAGGGGGTTGAGCAGTTCTTC	CSVAGQGVEQFF
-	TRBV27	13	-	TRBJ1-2	TGTGCCAGCTCTCTACCAACAGGGATCGGCTACACCTTC	CASSLPTGIGYTF
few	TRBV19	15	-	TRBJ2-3	TGTGCCAGTAGTATAGTCTCGGGCAGGGGCGATACGCAGTATTTT	CASSIVSGRGDTQYF
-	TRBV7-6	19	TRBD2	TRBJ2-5	TGTGCCAGCAGCTTAGGCATCGCCGGGACTAGCCAGTCCCAAGAGACCCAGTACTTC	CASSLGIAGTSQSQETQYF
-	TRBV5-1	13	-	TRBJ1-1	TGCGCCAGCAGGCAGGGGTTTGGGACTGAAGCTTTCTTT	CASRQGFGTEAFF
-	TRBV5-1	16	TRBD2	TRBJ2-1	TGCGCCAGCAGCCCGGAACTAGCGGGAGGGAAAAATGAGCAGTTCTTC	CASSPELAGGKNEQFF
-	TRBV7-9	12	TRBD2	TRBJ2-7	TGTGCCAGCAGCGCCGGGACTAGCGGGAGTGACTTC	CASSAGTSGSDF
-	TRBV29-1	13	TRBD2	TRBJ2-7	TGCAGCGTTGTTGGCGGGAGGGTTTTTGAGCAGTACTTC	CSVVGGRVFEQYF
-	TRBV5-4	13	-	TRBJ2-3	TGTGCCAGCAGCATGGACTCGCCCGAGTGGCAGTATTTT	CASSMDSPEWQYF
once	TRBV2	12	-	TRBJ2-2	TGTGCCAGCACGACTGACACCGGGGAGCTGTTTTTT	CASTTDTGELFF
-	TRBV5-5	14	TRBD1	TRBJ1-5	TGTGCCAGCAGCTCCACAGGGGGCAGTCAGCCCCAGCATTTT	CASSSTGGSQPQHF
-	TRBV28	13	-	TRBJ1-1	TGTGCCAGCACTGTTCCAGGGTACACTGAAGCTTTCTTT	CASTVPGYTEAFF
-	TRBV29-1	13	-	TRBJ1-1	TGCAGCGTTGCCCGGGGGGGGAACACTGAAGCTTTCTTT	CSVARGGNTEAFF
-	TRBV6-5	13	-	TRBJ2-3	TGTGCCAGCAGTTACTCGGCCACAGATACGCAGTATTTT	CASSYSATDTQYF
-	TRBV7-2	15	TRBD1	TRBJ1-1	TGTGCCAGCAGATATCGACAGGGGGCGAGTTCGGGGACTTTCTTT	CASRYRQGASSGTFF
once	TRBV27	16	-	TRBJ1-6	TGTGCCAGCAGTTTAATGGGGGGAACCTATAATTCACCCCTCCACTTT	CASSLMGGTYNSPLHF
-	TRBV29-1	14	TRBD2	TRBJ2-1	TGCAGCGTCGTTCCGGGACTAGCATCGGATGAGCAGTTCTTC	CSVVPGLASDEQFF
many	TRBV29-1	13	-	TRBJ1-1	TGCAGCGTAAACCCGGGGGGGAGCACTGAAGCTTTCTTT	CSVNPGGSTEAFF
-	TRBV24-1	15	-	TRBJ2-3	TGTGCCACCAGTGATTTGGTGGGGCGGACAGATACGCAGTATTTT	CATSDLVGRTDTQYF
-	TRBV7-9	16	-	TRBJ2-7	TGTGCCAGCAGCTCCAATGGGGCCGGTAGCTCCTACGAGCAGTACTTC	CASSSNGAGSSYEQYF